Detailed here is one TCR beta chain. The antigen remains unidentified. The data were obtained in a study of cytomegalovirus exposure and HLA in healthy donors. Study findings and constraints: Some 150 TCR beta chains were listed as cytomegalovirus-associated. Previous analysis showed most TCR beta V segments were productive about 87% or about 30% of the time. Of the V segments, some could not be distinguished, including TRBV6-2 and TRBV6-3, and were excluded.

In the PCR, 60 Vbeta and 13 Jbeta primers were used. Method: immunoSEQ multiplex PCR; TCRdb's copy keeps in-frame clones and lacks some. The sample lists 200,000 to 250,000 clones, around 85% seen once, with about 1.7% in the top ten. The CDR3 spans 13 residues. Germline V lookup: CDR1 SGHRS, CDR2 YFSETQ. After removal of 3 bases from V and 5 bases from J, the junction contained 3 bases not matched to a gene. Material: PBMCs. The genes are TRBV5-1 and TRBJ2-7; 9 positions match TRBD2. This receptor was obtained from a man aged 45 to 65 in good health and CMV-seronegative. Here the CDR3 DNA reads TGCGCCAGCAGCTCGGGACTAGCTAACGAGCAGTACTTC. Translating it yields CASSSGLANEQYF.